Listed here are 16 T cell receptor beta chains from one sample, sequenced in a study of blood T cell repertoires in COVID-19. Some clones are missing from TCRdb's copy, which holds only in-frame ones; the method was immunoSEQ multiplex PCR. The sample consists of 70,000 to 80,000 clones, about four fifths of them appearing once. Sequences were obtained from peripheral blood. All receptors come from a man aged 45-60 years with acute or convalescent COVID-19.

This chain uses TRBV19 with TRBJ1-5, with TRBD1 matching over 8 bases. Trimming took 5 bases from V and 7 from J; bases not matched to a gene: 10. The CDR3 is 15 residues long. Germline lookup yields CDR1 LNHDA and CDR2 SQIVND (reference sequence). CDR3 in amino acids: CASSPRTGPGQPQHF. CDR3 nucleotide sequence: TGTGCCAGTAGTCCCAGGACAGGGCCTGGGCAGCCCCAGCATTTT.

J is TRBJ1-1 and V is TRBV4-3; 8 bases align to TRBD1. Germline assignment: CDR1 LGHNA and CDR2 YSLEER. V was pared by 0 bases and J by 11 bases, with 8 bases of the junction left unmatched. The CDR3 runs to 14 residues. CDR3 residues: CASSQDWTGMFAFF. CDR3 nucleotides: TGCGCCAGCAGCCAAGATTGGACAGGGATGTTTGCTTTCTTT.

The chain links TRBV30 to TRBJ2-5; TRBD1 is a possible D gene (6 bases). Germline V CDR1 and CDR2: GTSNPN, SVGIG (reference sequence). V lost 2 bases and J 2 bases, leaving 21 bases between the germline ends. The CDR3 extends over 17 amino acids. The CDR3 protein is CAWSLSTGTSIQETQYF. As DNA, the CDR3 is TGTGCCTGGAGTTTATCCACCGGGACAAGTATACAAGAGACCCAGTACTTC.

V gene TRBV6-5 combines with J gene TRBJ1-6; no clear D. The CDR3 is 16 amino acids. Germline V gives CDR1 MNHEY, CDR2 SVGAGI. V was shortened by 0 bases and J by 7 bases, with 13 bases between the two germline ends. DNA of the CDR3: TGTGCCAGCAGTTACTCGATTGTCACCCAGAATTCACCCCTCCACTTT. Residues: CASSYSIVTQNSPLHF.

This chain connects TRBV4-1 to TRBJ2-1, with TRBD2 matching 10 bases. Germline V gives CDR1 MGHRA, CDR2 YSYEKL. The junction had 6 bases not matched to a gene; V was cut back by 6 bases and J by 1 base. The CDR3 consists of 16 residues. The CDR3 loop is CASRPSGSGSYNEQFF. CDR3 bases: TGCGCCAGCAGGCCTAGCGGGAGCGGGTCCTACAATGAGCAGTTCTTC.

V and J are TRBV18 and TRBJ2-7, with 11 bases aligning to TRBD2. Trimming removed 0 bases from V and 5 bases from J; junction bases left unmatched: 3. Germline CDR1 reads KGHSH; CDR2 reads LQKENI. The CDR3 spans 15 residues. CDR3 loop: CASSPPSTSGNEQYF. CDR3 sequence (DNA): TGTGCCAGCTCACCACCATCGACTAGCGGGAACGAGCAGTACTTC.

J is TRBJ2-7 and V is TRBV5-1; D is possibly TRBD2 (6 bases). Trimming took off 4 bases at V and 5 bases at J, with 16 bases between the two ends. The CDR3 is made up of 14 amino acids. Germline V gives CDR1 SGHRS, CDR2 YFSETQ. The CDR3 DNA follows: TGCGCCAGCAGCCCCGGGACTCGTCCCGACGAGCAGTACTTC. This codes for CASSPGTRPDEQYF.

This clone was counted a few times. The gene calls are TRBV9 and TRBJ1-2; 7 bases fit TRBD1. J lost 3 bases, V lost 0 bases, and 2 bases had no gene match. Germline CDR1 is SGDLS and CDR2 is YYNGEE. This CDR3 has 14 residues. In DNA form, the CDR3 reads TGTGCCAGCAGCGTAGACGGGACAGACTATGGCTACACCTTC. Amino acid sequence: CASSVDGTDYGYTF.

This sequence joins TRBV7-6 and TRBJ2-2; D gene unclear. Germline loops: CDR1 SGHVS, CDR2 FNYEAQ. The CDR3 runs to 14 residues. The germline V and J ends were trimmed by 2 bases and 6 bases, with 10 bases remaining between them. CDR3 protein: CASSLQLAAGELFF. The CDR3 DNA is TGTGCCAGCAGCTTACAACTGGCGGCCGGGGAGCTGTTTTTT.

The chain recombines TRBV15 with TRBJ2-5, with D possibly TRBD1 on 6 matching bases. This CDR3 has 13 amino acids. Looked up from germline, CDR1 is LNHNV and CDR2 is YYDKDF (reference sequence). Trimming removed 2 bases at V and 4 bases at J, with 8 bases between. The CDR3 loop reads CATSRQGRETQYF. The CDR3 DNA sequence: TGTGCCACCAGCAGACAGGGGAGAGAGACCCAGTACTTC.

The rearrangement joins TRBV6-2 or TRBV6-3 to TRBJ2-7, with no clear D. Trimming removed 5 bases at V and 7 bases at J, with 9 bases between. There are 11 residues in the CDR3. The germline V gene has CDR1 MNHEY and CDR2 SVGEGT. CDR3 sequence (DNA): TGTGCCAGCAGTGACGCCAGGGAGCAGTACTTC. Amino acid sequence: CASSDAREQYF.

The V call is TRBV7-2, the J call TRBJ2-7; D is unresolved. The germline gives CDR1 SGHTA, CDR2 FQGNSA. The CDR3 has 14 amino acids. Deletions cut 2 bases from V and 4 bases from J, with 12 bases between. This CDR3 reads CASSLSGIRYEQYF. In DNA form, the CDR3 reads TGTGCCAGCAGCTTATCAGGTATTAGGTACGAGCAGTACTTC.

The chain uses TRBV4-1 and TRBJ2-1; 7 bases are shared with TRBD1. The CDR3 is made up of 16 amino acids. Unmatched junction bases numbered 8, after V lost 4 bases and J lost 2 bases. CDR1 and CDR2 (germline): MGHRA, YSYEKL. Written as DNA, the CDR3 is TGCGCCAGCAGCCTTGGGACAGCGCTACCCTACAATGAGCAGTTCTTC. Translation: CASSLGTALPYNEQFF.

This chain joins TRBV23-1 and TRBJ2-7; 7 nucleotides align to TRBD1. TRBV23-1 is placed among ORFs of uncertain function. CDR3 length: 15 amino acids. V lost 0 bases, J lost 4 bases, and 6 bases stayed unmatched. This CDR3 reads CASSQSGTEVYEQYF. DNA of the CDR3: TGCGCCAGCAGTCAATCGGGGACAGAGGTATACGAGCAGTACTTC.

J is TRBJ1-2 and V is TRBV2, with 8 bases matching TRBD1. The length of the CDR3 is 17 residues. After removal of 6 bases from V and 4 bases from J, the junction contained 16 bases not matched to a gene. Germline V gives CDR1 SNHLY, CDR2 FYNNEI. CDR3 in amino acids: CASRDGGRGLVGYGYTF. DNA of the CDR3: TGTGCCAGCAGAGATGGAGGCAGGGGGCTCGTCGGCTATGGCTACACCTTC.

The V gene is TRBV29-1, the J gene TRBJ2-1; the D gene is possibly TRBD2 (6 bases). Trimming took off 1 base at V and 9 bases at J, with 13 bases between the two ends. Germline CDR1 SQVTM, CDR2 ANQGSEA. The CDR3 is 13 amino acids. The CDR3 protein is CSVEGRLDSEQFF. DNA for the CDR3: TGCAGCGTTGAAGGTCGACTAGACAGTGAGCAGTTCTTC.